A selection of T cell receptor beta chains follows, all from one sample in a study of T cells in Graves' hyperthyroidism and ophthalmopathy. One entry per CDR3 protein, called by TCRdb with MiXCR from the multiplex PCR reads. The repertoire holds over 450,000 distinct CDR3 sequences, with approximately 17% as singletons. The sample comprised blood. The receptors here all came from a young woman with Graves' ophthalmopathy. Both conserved end residues are part of each CDR3. D genes are given only for firm matches. Some rows have no size entry. The others give once, few or many, or a class for an expanded clone.

abundance: few
j_gene: TRBJ1-3
v_gene: TRBV7-6
d_gene: -
CDR3aa: CASSLERQGAGNTIYF
CDR3nt: TGTGCCAGCAGCTTAGAGCGGCAGGGAGCCGGAAACACCATATATTTT

abundance: few
j_gene: TRBJ1-3
v_gene: TRBV4-1
d_gene: -
CDR3aa: CASSRWSFSGNTIYF
CDR3nt: TGCGCCAGCAGCCGATGGAGTTTCTCTGGAAACACCATATATTTT

abundance: many
j_gene: TRBJ2-1
v_gene: TRBV2
d_gene: TRBD1
CDR3aa: CASSQDRVSNNEQFF
CDR3nt: TGTGCCAGCAGTCAAGACAGGGTTTCCAACAATGAGCAGTTCTTC

abundance: -
j_gene: TRBJ2-1
v_gene: TRBV5-4
d_gene: -
CDR3aa: CASSLLLGTYNEQFF
CDR3nt: TGTGCCAGCAGCCTACTACTAGGCACCTACAATGAGCAGTTCTTC

abundance: once
j_gene: TRBJ2-7
v_gene: TRBV7-3
d_gene: TRBD1
CDR3aa: CASSFPVDRVWDYEQYF
CDR3nt: TGTGCCAGCAGCTTCCCAGTGGACAGGGTCTGGGATTACGAGCAGTACTTC

abundance: -
j_gene: TRBJ2-1
v_gene: TRBV10-3
d_gene: TRBD2
CDR3aa: CAISYTSGSTYNEQFF
CDR3nt: TGTGCCATCAGCTACACTAGCGGGAGCACCTACAATGAGCAGTTCTTC

abundance: -
j_gene: TRBJ2-1
v_gene: TRBV20-1
d_gene: TRBD1
CDR3aa: CSARTGGNEQFF
CDR3nt: TGCAGTGCTCGGACAGGGGGGAATGAGCAGTTCTTC

abundance: few
j_gene: TRBJ1-2
v_gene: TRBV5-6
d_gene: -
CDR3aa: CASSFKTRQNGYTF
CDR3nt: TGTGCCAGCAGCTTCAAGACGCGTCAGAATGGCTACACCTTC

abundance: -
j_gene: TRBJ1-1
v_gene: TRBV24-1
d_gene: -
CDR3aa: CATSDTRGVTATFF
CDR3nt: TGTGCCACCAGTGATACAAGAGGAGTGACAGCTACTTTCTTT

abundance: -
j_gene: TRBJ2-7
v_gene: TRBV12-3/TRBV12-4
d_gene: -
CDR3aa: CASRGRGAREQYF
CDR3nt: TGTGCCAGCAGGGGAAGGGGGGCCAGGGAGCAGTACTTC

abundance: few
j_gene: TRBJ1-2
v_gene: TRBV20-1
d_gene: -
CDR3aa: CSATGGGRRNGYTF
CDR3nt: TGCAGTGCTACCGGGGGGGGGAGAAGGAATGGCTACACCTTC

abundance: many
j_gene: TRBJ2-1
v_gene: TRBV7-2
d_gene: TRBD2
CDR3aa: CASSWTSGGYNEQFF
CDR3nt: TGTGCCAGCAGCTGGACTAGCGGAGGGTACAATGAGCAGTTCTTC

abundance: -
j_gene: TRBJ2-2
v_gene: TRBV9
d_gene: -
CDR3aa: CASSLRPSGRAITGEPFF
CDR3nt: TGTGCCAGCAGCCTCCGCCCCTCGGGCAGGGCAATCACCGGGGAGCCGTTTTTT

abundance: -
j_gene: TRBJ2-3
v_gene: TRBV6-1
d_gene: TRBD2
CDR3aa: CASSPLLAGGTDTQYF
CDR3nt: TGTGCCAGCAGTCCCCTCCTGGCGGGAGGGACAGATACGCAGTATTTT

abundance: -
j_gene: TRBJ1-6
v_gene: TRBV5-5
d_gene: -
CDR3aa: CASSQGLNSPLHF
CDR3nt: TGTGCCAGCAGCCAGGGCCTTAATTCACCCCTCCACTTT